This TCR beta chain was documented in a study of regulatory T cells in long-lasting Graves disease. Libraries of TCR beta came from iRepertoire HTBI primers plus Arm-PCR of CDR3 regions. TCRdb recomputed calls from the multiplex PCR reads with MiXCR, one row per CDR3 protein. The sample holds fewer than 550,000 distinct CDR3 sequences, about 16% seen once. The sample's time point: newly diagnosed GD, antithyroid drugs for less than 3 months. Making the TCR library involved RNA that had been extracted from PBMCs. Study results and limitations: TRBV28, TRBJ1-2 and TRBJ2-5 were favored in persistent disease. Public clonotype sharing was higher in persistent than newly diagnosed patients. Samples came from peripheral blood alone, without thyroid tissue.

The CDR3 consists of 12 residues. Germline values: CDR1 LGHDT, CDR2 YNNKEL (reference sequence). V shed 0 bases and J 11 bases; nucleotides not matched to a gene: 1. This clonotype was seen ten or more times. Antigen unknown. The same sample was also used in a study of T cells in Graves' hyperthyroidism and ophthalmopathy. That paper states: First-round RT-PCR of the TCR CDR3 relied on the HTBI primer set.

This clonotype was obtained from a woman aged 40-60 years with Graves disease. This chain uses TRBV3-1 with TRBJ2-3; TRBD1 aligns across 8 bases. The material sequenced was peripheral blood mononuclear cells (PBMCs), taken at new diagnosis, from a patient treated with antithyroid drugs. The CDR3 sequence: CASSQEGTGQYF. In DNA form, the CDR3 reads TGTGCCAGCAGCCAAGAGGGGACAGGGCAGTATTTT.